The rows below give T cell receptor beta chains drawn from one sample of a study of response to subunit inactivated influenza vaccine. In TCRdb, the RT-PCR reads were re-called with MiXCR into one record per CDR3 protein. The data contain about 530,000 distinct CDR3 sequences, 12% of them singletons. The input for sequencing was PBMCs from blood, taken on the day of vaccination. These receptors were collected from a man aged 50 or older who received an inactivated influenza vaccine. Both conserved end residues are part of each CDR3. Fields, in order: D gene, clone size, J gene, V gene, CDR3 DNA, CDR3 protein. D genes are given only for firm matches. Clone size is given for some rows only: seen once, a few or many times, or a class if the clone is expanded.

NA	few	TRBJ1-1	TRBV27	TGTGCCAGCAGTTATCGGGGGGCGGGCAGTCGGATTTTTGCAGCTTTCTTT	CASSYRGAGSRIFAAFF
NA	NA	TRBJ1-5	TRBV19	TGTGCCAGTAGTAAACTGGACAGCGGGGGTCAGCCCCAGCATTTT	CASSKLDSGGQPQHF
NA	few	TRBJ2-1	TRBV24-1	TGTGCCACCAGTGATTTGAGGGCAGAACCGTACAATGAGCAGTTCTTC	CATSDLRAEPYNEQFF
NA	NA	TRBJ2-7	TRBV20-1	TGCAGTGCTCCCAGGTACCAGGACTCCTACGAGCAGTACTTC	CSAPRYQDSYEQYF
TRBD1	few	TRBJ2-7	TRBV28	TGTGCCAGCAGTTCAGACAGGGGTACCTACGAGCAGTACTTC	CASSSDRGTYEQYF
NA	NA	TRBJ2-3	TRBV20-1	TGCAGGGGACATAGAACTAGCACAGATACGCAGTATTTT	CRGHRTSTDTQYF
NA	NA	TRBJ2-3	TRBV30	TGTGCCTGGAGCCTAGGTGGCCCAGATACGCAGTATTTT	CAWSLGGPDTQYF
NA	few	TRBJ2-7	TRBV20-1	TGCAGTGCAGACCGCGGGACAGACAAGTTAGGGCAGTACTTC	CSADRGTDKLGQYF
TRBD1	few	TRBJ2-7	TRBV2	TGTGCCAGCAGTGATCAGATACCGGGACAGGGACGCGGGCAGTACTTC	CASSDQIPGQGRGQYF
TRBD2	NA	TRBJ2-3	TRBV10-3	TGTGCCATCAGCCGGACTAGCGGGGGGGACACAGATACGCAGTATTTT	CAISRTSGGDTDTQYF
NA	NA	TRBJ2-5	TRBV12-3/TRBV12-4	TGTGCCAGCAGTAAACTAGAGACCCAGTACTTC	CASSKLETQYF
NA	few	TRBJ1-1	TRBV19	TGTGCCAGTAGTGCCGTGGGGGGCCACACTGAAGCTTTCTTT	CASSAVGGHTEAFF
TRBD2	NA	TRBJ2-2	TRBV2	TGTGCCAGCAGGGTCGGGGGGGCTAGGACCGGGGAGCTGTTTTTT	CASRVGGARTGELFF
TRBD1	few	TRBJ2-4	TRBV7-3	TGTGCCAGCAGCTTGTTGGACGGATCTGACAGGGGAAACTTC	CASSLLDGSDRGNF
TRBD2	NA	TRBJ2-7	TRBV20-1	TGCAGTGCCAATAGCGGGAATATAAACTACGAGCAGTACTTC	CSANSGNINYEQYF
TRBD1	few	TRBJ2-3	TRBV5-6	TGTGCCAGCAGCTTTAGGCCCGGGACAGGGGGAAGCACAGATACGCAGTATTTT	CASSFRPGTGGSTDTQYF
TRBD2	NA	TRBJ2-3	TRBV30	TGTGCCTGGGCCCCGGGACTAGAGAGAGATACGCAGTATTTT	CAWAPGLERDTQYF
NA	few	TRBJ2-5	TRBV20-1	TGCAGTGCTAGAGACCCTCAAGAGACCCAGTACTTC	CSARDPQETQYF
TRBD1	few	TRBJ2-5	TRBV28	TGTGCCAGCAGTTTACCGACAGGGGAGGAGGAGACCCAGTACTTC	CASSLPTGEEETQYF
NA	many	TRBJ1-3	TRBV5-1	TGCGCCAGCAGGGGAAACTCTGGAAACACCATATATTTT	CASRGNSGNTIYF
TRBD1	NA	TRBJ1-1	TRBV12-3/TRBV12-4	TGTGCCAGTAGCCGAGGACAGGGGACGTGGGGGGGGTCTGAAGCTTTCTTT	CASSRGQGTWGGSEAFF
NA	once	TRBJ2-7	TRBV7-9	TGTGCCAGCAGCTTTCGCCCTTTTGGACTCTACGAGCAGTACTTC	CASSFRPFGLYEQYF
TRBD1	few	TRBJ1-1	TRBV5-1	TGCGCCAGCAGCGCACCGACAGGGAAAGGAGCTTTCTTT	CASSAPTGKGAFF
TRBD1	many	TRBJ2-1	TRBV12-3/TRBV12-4	TGTGCCAGCAGTAGCGAGGACAGGGTTAGCTCCTACAATGAGCAGTTCTTC	CASSSEDRVSSYNEQFF
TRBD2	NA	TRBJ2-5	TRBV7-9	TGTGCCAGCAGTCTTCTAGCGGGTTCGTACCAAGAGACCCAGTACTTC	CASSLLAGSYQETQYF
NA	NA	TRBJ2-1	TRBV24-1	TGTGCCACCAGTCCGAGGGGCTCCTACAATGAGCAGTTCTTC	CATSPRGSYNEQFF
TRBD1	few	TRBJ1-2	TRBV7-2	TGTGCCAGCAGCCGCAGAGCGGGGACAGTTTCTAACTATGGCTACACCTTC	CASSRRAGTVSNYGYTF
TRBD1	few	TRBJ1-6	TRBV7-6	TGTGCCAGCAGCTTAGATCTGAGGGGGACAGGGAATTCACCCCTCCACTTT	CASSLDLRGTGNSPLHF
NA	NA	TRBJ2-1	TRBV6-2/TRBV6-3	TGTGCCAGCAATTTTGATATACGGGACCACACCTACAATGAGCAGTTCTTC	CASNFDIRDHTYNEQFF
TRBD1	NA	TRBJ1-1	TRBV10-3	TGTGCCATCAGTCCACGACAGGGGGATTACACTGAAGCTTTCTTT	CAISPRQGDYTEAFF
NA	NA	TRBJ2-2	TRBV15	TGTGCCACCAGCAGAGATCTGTTAGCGGTTAACACCGGGGAGCTGTTTTTT	CATSRDLLAVNTGELFF
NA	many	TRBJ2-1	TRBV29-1	TGCAGCGTAGACTTCTTCTTTGAGCAGTTCTTC	CSVDFFFEQFF
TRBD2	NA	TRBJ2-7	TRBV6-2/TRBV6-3	TGTGCCAGCAGCTCCGGGACTAGCGGGATGGAGCAGTACTTC	CASSSGTSGMEQYF
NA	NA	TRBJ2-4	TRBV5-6	TGTGCCAGCAGCTTGGCTGGGGTGGACATTCAGTACTTC	CASSLAGVDIQYF
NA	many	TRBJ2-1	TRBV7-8	TGTGCCAGCAGCTTAGTCGGGTCTTACAATGAGCAGTTCTTC	CASSLVGSYNEQFF
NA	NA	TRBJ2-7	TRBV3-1	TGTGCCAGCTGCCAGGAGGCGTCTTGTACCCACGAGCAGTACTTC	CASCQEASCTHEQYF
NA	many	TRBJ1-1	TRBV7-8	TGTGCCAGCAGCTTAGCCAGGGAGGGACTTCAAGCTTTCTTT	CASSLAREGLQAFF
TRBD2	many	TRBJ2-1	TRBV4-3	TGCGCCAGCAGCCAAGAAGTGGTAGGGACTAGCGGGAACGGTGAGCAGTTCTTC	CASSQEVVGTSGNGEQFF
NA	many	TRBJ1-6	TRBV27	TGTGCCAGCTCTCTTTTCGGCGCAGGGTCTTCACCCCTCCACTTT	CASSLFGAGSSPLHF
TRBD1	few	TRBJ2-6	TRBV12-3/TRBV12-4	TGTGCCAGCAGTTTTAGGGGACAGGTATACTCTGGGGCCAACGTCCTGACTTTC	CASSFRGQVYSGANVLTF
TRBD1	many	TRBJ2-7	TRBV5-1	TGCGCCAGCAGCTTCTCCGGGACAGGGTTTACCGAGCAGTACTTC	CASSFSGTGFTEQYF
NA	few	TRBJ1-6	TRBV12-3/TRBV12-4	TGTGCCAGCAGTTTAATGGGACATCCTGATTTTTCACCCCTCCACTTT	CASSLMGHPDFSPLHF
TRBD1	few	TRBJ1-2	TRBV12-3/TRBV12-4	TGTGCCAGCAGTCCACAGGGGCTAGGTTTAGGTGGCTACACCTTC	CASSPQGLGLGGYTF
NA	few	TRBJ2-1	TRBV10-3	TGTGCCATCAGTGAGCTTAGGACAGTCAATGAGCAGTTCTTC	CAISELRTVNEQFF
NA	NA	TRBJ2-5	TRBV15	TGTGCCACCAGCAGTCCCGGCGACGAAGAGACCCAGTACTTC	CATSSPGDEETQYF